These T cell receptor beta chains were read from a single sample in a study of blood T cell repertoires in COVID-19. Profiled with immunoSEQ multiplex PCR; TCRdb holds only in-frame clones, not every one. In the table there are 250,000 to 300,000 clones, approximately 87% of which are singletons. Sequencing was carried out using peripheral blood. The receptors here all came from a man in his 60s who had recovered from COVID-19. Both conserved end residues are part of each CDR3. Each record gives: V gene, J gene, CDR3 protein.

V: TRBV21-1
J: TRBJ2-1
CDR3: CASSPGTGEGGEQFF

V: TRBV5-6
J: TRBJ1-2
CDR3: CASSLAGYGGYTF

V: TRBV5-4
J: TRBJ2-7
CDR3: CASSRDNYEQYF

V: TRBV3-1/TRBV3-2
J: TRBJ2-5
CDR3: CASSPTRGTVDF

V: TRBV10-1
J: TRBJ2-1
CDR3: CASGDSVYNEQFF

V: TRBV9
J: TRBJ1-1
CDR3: CASRGNGKTEAFF

V: TRBV12-5
J: TRBJ2-3
CDR3: CASGLAIVADTQYF

V: TRBV6-2/TRBV6-3
J: TRBJ2-7
CDR3: CASSYSGGSYEQYF

V: TRBV7-8
J: TRBJ1-6
CDR3: CASSWTVAGNSPLHF

V: TRBV5-8
J: TRBJ2-7
CDR3: CASSLFVAYEQYF

V: TRBV19
J: TRBJ1-2
CDR3: CASSMSPPNYGYTF

V: TRBV27
J: TRBJ1-2
CDR3: CASSLLGAGGYGYTF

V: TRBV5-1
J: TRBJ2-5
CDR3: CASSLWGGEETQYF

V: TRBV6-1
J: TRBJ2-1
CDR3: CASSEKSSYNEQFF

V: TRBV11-2
J: TRBJ2-6
CDR3: CASSSPGSGGSGANVLTF

V: TRBV30
J: TRBJ1-4
CDR3: CAWSPVGTGFSLGKLFF

V: TRBV5-1
J: TRBJ2-3
CDR3: CASSFSSGSTDTQYF

V: TRBV7-3
J: TRBJ2-3
CDR3: CASTQAGVFRDTQYF

V: TRBV5-1
J: TRBJ2-1
CDR3: CASSLRAGGSHEQFF

V: TRBV18
J: TRBJ2-3
CDR3: CASSRTSATDTQYF

V: TRBV28
J: TRBJ1-2
CDR3: CASSLSGIPSYGYTF

V: TRBV6-6
J: TRBJ1-1
CDR3: CASSYRTGKLGEAFF

V: TRBV27
J: TRBJ2-5
CDR3: CASSLSSPRETQYF

V: TRBV18
J: TRBJ2-1
CDR3: CASSPGGGVHEQFF

V: TRBV4-2
J: TRBJ1-1
CDR3: CASSQERGSSQKAFF

V: TRBV30
J: TRBJ2-7
CDR3: CAWSYGLSYEQYF

V: TRBV5-1
J: TRBJ1-6
CDR3: CASSLAGRGNSPLHF

V: TRBV7-2
J: TRBJ1-3
CDR3: CASSSAGTRTAIGNTIYF

V: TRBV27
J: TRBJ2-3
CDR3: CASSSPRTGATDTQYF

V: TRBV10-1
J: TRBJ2-2
CDR3: CASKSGGATGELFF

V: TRBV11-2
J: TRBJ1-1
CDR3: CASSLGTGNTEAFF

V: TRBV28
J: TRBJ1-4
CDR3: CASSPLREKLFF

V: TRBV19
J: TRBJ2-2
CDR3: CASKVQGTNTGELFF